The rows below give T cell receptor beta chains drawn from one sample of a study of CD8 T cells in ankylosing spondylitis. TCRdb re-derived calls from the 5' RACE reads in MiXCR, one entry per CDR3 protein. The sample lists around 340,000 distinct CDR3 sequences, 14% to 15% seen once, with less than 1.1% in the top ten. Sequencing was performed on blood, either unsorted or a sorted T cell fraction (not recorded which). The source is a male donor with ankylosing spondylitis or in good health (not recorded which). CDR3s include the opening cysteine and the closing phenylalanine or tryptophan. Fields, in order: J gene, V gene, D gene, clone size, CDR3 protein, CDR3 DNA. A D gene is named only where the DNA matches it firmly. Not every row has a clone size; where given, it reads once, few, many or a size class.

j_gene: TRBJ2-1
v_gene: TRBV2
d_gene: .
abundance: few
CDR3aa: CASRGSNEQFF
CDR3nt: TGTGCCAGCAGGGGGAGCAATGAGCAGTTCTTC

j_gene: TRBJ2-1
v_gene: TRBV10-3
d_gene: .
abundance: .
CDR3aa: CAVQGFENEQFF
CDR3nt: TGTGCCGTACAGGGTTTTGAAAATGAGCAGTTCTTC

j_gene: TRBJ1-4
v_gene: TRBV20-1
d_gene: .
abundance: many
CDR3aa: CSARDRIGNEKLFF
CDR3nt: TGCAGTGCTAGAGATAGAATCGGGAATGAAAAACTGTTTTTT

j_gene: TRBJ1-3
v_gene: TRBV6-5
d_gene: .
abundance: few
CDR3aa: CASSYSEGLGGNTIYF
CDR3nt: TGTGCCAGCAGTTACTCTGAGGGTCTAGGTGGAAACACCATATATTTT

j_gene: TRBJ2-7
v_gene: TRBV29-1
d_gene: .
abundance: .
CDR3aa: CSVDAGIEQYF
CDR3nt: TGCAGCGTTGATGCGGGGATCGAGCAGTACTTC

j_gene: TRBJ2-7
v_gene: TRBV6-1
d_gene: .
abundance: .
CDR3aa: CASRRTLDGSYEQYF
CDR3nt: TGTGCCAGCAGACGCACGCTAGATGGCTCCTACGAGCAGTACTTC

j_gene: TRBJ2-4
v_gene: TRBV7-2
d_gene: .
abundance: few
CDR3aa: CASSARTANIQYF
CDR3nt: TGTGCCAGCAGCGCAAGGACAGCAAACATTCAGTACTTC

j_gene: TRBJ2-1
v_gene: TRBV4-1
d_gene: .
abundance: few
CDR3aa: CASSRSLPDTYNEQFF
CDR3nt: TGCGCCAGCAGCCGGAGCCTGCCGGACACATACAATGAGCAGTTCTTC

j_gene: TRBJ2-3
v_gene: TRBV5-1
d_gene: .
abundance: .
CDR3aa: CASSLDGQGRDTQYF
CDR3nt: TGCGCCAGCAGCTTGGATGGCCAGGGGCGGGATACGCAGTATTTT

j_gene: TRBJ2-1
v_gene: TRBV11-2
d_gene: TRBD2
abundance: .
CDR3aa: CASSSQDRRLAGGGNEQFF
CDR3nt: TGTGCCAGCAGCTCCCAGGACAGACGACTAGCGGGAGGTGGGAATGAGCAGTTCTTC

j_gene: TRBJ1-1
v_gene: TRBV27
d_gene: .
abundance: .
CDR3aa: CASSLGSSWGTEAFF
CDR3nt: TGTGCCAGCAGTTTAGGGTCCTCTTGGGGGACTGAAGCTTTCTTT

j_gene: TRBJ2-2
v_gene: TRBV11-1
d_gene: .
abundance: many
CDR3aa: CASSFGPKARELFF
CDR3nt: TGTGCCAGCAGCTTCGGCCCCAAGGCCCGGGAGCTGTTTTTT

j_gene: TRBJ2-5
v_gene: TRBV12-3/TRBV12-4
d_gene: .
abundance: .
CDR3aa: CASSSSNRKETQYF
CDR3nt: TGTGCCAGCAGTTCCTCCAACCGTAAAGAGACCCAGTACTTC

j_gene: TRBJ2-5
v_gene: TRBV11-2
d_gene: TRBD2
abundance: .
CDR3aa: CASSPHLAGQETQYF
CDR3nt: TGTGCCAGCAGCCCTCACCTAGCGGGGCAAGAGACCCAGTACTTC

j_gene: TRBJ1-2
v_gene: TRBV20-1
d_gene: .
abundance: few
CDR3aa: CSAPWSKGYTF
CDR3nt: TGCAGTGCTCCCTGGTCGAAAGGCTACACCTTC

j_gene: TRBJ2-4
v_gene: TRBV27
d_gene: .
abundance: .
CDR3aa: CASSFGSVAKNIQYF
CDR3nt: TGTGCCAGCAGTTTCGGTTCGGTAGCCAAAAACATTCAGTACTTC